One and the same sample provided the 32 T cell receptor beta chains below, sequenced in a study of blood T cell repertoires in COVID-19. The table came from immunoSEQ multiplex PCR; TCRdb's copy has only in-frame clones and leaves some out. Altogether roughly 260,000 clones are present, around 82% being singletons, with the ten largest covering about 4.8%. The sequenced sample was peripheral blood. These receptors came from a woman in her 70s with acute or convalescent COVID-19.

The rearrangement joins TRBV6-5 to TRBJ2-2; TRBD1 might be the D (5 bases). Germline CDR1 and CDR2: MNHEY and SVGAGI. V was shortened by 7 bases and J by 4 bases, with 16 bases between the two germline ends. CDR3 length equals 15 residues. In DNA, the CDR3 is TGTGCCAGCACCGAAGGCAGGGTAGGCACCGGGGAGCTGTTTTTT. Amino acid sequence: CASTEGRVGTGELFF.

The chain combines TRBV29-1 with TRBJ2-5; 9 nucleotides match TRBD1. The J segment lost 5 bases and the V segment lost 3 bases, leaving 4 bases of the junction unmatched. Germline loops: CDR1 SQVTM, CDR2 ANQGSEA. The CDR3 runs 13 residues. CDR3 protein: CSVDWTGAETQYF. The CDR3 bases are TGCAGCGTTGACTGGACAGGGGCTGAGACCCAGTACTTC. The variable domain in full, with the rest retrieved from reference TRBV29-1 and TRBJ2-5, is SAVISQKPSRDICQRGTSLTIQCQVDSQVTMMFWYRQQPGQSLTLIATANQGSEATYESGFVIDKFPISRPNLTFSTLTVSNMSPEDSSIYLCSVDWTGAETQYFGPGTRLLVL.

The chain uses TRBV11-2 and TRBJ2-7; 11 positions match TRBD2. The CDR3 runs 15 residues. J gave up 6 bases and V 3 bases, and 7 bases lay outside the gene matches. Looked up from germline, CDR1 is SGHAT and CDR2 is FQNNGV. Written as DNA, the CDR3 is TGTGCCAGCAGCTTTGTGATCCTAGCGGGGGGCGAGCAGTACTTC. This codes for CASSFVILAGGEQYF.

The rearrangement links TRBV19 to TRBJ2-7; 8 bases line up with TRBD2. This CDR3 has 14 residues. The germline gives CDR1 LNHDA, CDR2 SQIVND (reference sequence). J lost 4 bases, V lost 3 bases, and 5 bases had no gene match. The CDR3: CASSIGLAAYEQYF. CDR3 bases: TGTGCCAGTAGTATCGGACTAGCTGCGTACGAGCAGTACTTC.

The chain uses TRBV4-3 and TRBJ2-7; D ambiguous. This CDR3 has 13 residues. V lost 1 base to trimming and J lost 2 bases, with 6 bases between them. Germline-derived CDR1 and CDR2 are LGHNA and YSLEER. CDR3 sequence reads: CASSQGLAYEQYF. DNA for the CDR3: TGCGCCAGCAGCCAAGGACTGGCCTACGAGCAGTACTTC.

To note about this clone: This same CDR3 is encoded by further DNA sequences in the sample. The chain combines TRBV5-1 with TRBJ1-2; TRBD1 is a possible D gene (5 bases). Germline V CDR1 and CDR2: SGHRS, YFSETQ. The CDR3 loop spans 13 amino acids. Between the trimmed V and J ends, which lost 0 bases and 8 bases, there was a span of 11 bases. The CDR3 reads CASSLVGGEGYTF. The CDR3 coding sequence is TGCGCCAGCAGCTTGGTCGGGGGAGAGGGCTACACCTTC.

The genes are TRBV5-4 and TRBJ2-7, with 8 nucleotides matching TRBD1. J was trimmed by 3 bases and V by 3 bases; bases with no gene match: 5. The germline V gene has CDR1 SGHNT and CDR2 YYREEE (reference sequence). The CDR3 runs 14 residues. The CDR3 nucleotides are TGTGCCAGCAGCTCACAGGGGGAAAACTACGAGCAGTACTTC. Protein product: CASSSQGENYEQYF. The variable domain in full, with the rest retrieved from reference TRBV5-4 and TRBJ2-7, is ETGVTQSPTHLIKTRGQQVTLRCSSQSGHNTVSWYQQALGQGPQFIFQYYREEENGRGNFPPRFSGLQFPNYSSELNVNALELDDSALYLCASSSQGENYEQYFGPGTRLTVT.

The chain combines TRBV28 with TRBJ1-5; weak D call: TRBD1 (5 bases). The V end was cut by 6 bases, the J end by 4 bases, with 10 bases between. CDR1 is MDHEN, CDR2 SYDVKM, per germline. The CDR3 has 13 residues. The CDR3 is CASRPGVNQPQHF. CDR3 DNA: TGTGCCAGCAGGCCGGGGGTTAATCAGCCCCAGCATTTT.

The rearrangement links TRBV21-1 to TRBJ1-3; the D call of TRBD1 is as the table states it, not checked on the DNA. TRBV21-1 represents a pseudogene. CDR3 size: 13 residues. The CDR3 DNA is TGTGCCAGCAGCAAATACACTGGAAACACCATATATTTT. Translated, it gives CASSKYTGNTIYF.

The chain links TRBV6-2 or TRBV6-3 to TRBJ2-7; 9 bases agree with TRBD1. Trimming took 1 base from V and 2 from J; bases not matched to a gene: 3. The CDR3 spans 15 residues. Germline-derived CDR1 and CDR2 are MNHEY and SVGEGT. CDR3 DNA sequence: TGTGCCAGCAGTTACTGGACAGGGGACCCCTACGAGCAGTACTTC. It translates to CASSYWTGDPYEQYF.

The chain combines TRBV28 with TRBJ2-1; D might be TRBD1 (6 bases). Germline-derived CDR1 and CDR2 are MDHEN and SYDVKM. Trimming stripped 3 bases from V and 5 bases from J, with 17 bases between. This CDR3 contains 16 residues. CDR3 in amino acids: CASSLRGRGRDNEQFF. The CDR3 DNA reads TGTGCCAGCAGTTTGAGGGGCAGGGGAAGGGACAATGAGCAGTTCTTC.

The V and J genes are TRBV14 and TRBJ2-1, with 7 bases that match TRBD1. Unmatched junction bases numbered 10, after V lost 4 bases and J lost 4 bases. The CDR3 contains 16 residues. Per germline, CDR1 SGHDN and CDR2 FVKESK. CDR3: CASSPLTGARYNEQFF. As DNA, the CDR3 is TGTGCCAGCAGCCCTCTTACAGGGGCGCGGTACAATGAGCAGTTCTTC. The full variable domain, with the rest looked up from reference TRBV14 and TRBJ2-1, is EAGVTQFPSHSVIEKGQTVTLRCDPISGHDNLYWYRRVMGKEIKFLLHFVKESKQDESGMPNNRFLAERTGGTYSTLKVQPAELEDSGVYFCASSPLTGARYNEQFFGPGTRLTVL.

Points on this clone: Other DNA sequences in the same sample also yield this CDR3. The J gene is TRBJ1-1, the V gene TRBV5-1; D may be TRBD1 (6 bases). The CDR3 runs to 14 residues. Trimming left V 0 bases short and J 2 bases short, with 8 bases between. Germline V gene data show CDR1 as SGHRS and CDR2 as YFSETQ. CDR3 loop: CASSLGQVNTEAFF. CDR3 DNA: TGCGCCAGCAGCTTGGGACAGGTTAACACTGAAGCTTTCTTT. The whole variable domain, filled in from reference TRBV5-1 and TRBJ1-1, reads KAGVTQTPRYLIKTRGQQVTLSCSPISGHRSVSWYQQTPGQGLQFLFEYFSETQRNKGNFPGRFSGRQFSNSRSEMNVSTLELGDSALYLCASSLGQVNTEAFFGQGTRLTVV.

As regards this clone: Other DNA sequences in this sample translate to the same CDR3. In DNA form, the CDR3 reads TGTGCCAGCAGCCAAGACCCAGGGGGCAATCAGCCCCAGCATTTT. Its translation: CASSQDPGGNQPQHF. The chain links TRBV3-1 (or the pseudogene TRBV3-2) to TRBJ1-5; perhaps TRBD1 as D (6 bases). CDR3 size: 15 residues. Germline CDR1 LGHDT, CDR2 YNNKEL (reference sequence). Trimming cost V 0 bases and J 2 bases, with 8 bases left between them.

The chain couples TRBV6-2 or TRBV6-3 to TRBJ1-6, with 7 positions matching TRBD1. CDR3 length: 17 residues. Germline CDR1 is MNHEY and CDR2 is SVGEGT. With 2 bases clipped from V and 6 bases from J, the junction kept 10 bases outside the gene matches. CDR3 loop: CASSYVTGDRPNSPLHF. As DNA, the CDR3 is TGTGCCAGCAGTTACGTTACAGGGGACCGCCCTAATTCACCCCTCCACTTT.

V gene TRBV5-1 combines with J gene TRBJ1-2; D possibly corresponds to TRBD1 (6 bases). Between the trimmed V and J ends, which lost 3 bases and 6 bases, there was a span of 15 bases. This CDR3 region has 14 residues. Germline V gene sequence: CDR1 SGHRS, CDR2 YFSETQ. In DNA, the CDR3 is TGCGCCAGCAGCTCCCAACAGGGTGGGCATGGCTACACCTTC. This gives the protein CASSSQQGGHGYTF.

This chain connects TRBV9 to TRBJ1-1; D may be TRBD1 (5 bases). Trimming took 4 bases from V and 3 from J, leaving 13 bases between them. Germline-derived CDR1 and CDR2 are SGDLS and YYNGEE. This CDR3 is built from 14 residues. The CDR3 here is CASSIQWGDTEAFF. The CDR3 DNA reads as TGTGCCAGCAGCATTCAGTGGGGGGACACTGAAGCTTTCTTT.

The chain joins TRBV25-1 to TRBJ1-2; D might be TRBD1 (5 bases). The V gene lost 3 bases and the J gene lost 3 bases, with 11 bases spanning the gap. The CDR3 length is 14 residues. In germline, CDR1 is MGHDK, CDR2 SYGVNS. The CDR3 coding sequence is TGTGCCAGCAGTGATCGTCAGGGCCACTATGGCTACACCTTC. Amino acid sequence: CASSDRQGHYGYTF.

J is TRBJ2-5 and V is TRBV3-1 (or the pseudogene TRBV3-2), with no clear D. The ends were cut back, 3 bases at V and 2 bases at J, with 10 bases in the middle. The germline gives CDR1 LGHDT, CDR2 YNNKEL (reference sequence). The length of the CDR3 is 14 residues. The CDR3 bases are TGTGCCAGCAGCCAGTATGTTGTGCAAGAGACCCAGTACTTC. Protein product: CASSQYVVQETQYF.

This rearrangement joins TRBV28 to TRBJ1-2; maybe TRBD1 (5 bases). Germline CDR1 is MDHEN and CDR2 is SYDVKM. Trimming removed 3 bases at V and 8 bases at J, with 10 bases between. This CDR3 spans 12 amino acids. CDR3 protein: CASSFLTEGYTF. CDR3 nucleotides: TGTGCCAGCAGTTTTTTGACAGAAGGCTACACCTTC.

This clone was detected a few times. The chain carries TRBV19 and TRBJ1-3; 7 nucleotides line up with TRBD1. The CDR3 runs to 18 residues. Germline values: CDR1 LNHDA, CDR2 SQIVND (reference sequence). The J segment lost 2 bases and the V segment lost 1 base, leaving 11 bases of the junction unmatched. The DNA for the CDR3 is TGTGCCAGTAGTATAGGAGGAAGGGGGACAGCGGCTGGAAACACCATATATTTT. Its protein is CASSIGGRGTAAGNTIYF.

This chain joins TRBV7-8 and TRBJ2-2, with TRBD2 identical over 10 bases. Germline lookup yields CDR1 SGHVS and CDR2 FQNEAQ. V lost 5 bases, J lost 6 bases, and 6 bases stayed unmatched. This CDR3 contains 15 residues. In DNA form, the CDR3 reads TGTGCCAGCAGCCGGAGCGGGGGGGCGGCCGGGGAGCTGTTTTTT. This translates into CASSRSGGAAGELFF.

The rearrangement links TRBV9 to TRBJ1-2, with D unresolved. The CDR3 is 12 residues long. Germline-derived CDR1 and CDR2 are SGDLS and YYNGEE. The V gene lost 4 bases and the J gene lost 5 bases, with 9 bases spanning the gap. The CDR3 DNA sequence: TGTGCCAGCAGCCCTCGAGGGTATGGCTACACCTTC. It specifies CASSPRGYGYTF.

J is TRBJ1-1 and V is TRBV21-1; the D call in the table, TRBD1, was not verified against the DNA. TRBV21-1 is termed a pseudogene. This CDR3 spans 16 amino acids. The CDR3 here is CASSIRDRGLNTEAFF. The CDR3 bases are TGTGCCAGCAGTATCCGGGACAGGGGACTGAACACTGAAGCTTTCTTT.

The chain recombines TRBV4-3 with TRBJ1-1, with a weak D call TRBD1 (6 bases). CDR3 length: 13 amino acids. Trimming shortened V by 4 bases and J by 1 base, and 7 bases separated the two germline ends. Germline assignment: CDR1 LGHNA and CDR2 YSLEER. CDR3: CASSRGQNTEAFF. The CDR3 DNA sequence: TGCGCCAGCAGCCGGGGACAGAACACTGAAGCTTTCTTT.

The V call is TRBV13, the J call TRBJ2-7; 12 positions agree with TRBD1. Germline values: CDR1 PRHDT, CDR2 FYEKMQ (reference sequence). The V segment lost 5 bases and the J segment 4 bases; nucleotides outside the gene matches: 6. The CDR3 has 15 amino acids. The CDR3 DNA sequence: TGTGCCAGCAGCGTACGGGGACAGGGGGCTTACGAGCAGTACTTC. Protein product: CASSVRGQGAYEQYF.

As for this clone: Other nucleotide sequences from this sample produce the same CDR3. This chain's CDR3 is CASSPGTPNSPLHF. The CDR3 DNA reads as TGTGCCAGCTCACCGGGGACACCCAATTCACCCCTCCACTTT. J is TRBJ1-6 and V is TRBV18, with D maybe TRBD1 (6 bases). Trimming removed 3 bases at V and 7 bases at J, with 10 bases between. The CDR3 extends over 14 amino acids. Germline V gene data show CDR1 as KGHSH and CDR2 as LQKENI.

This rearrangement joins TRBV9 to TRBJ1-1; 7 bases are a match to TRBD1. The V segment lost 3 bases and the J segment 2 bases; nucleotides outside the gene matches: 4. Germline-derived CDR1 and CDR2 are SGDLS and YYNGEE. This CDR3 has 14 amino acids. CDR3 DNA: TGTGCCAGCAGCGAACAGGGGATAAACACTGAAGCTTTCTTT. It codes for CASSEQGINTEAFF.

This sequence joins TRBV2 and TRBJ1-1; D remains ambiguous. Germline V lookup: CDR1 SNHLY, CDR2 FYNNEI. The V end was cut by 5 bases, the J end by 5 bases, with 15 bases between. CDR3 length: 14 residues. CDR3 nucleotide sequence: TGTGCCAGCAGTTCCAACCTCCCGGGGACTGAAGCTTTCTTT. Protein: CASSSNLPGTEAFF.

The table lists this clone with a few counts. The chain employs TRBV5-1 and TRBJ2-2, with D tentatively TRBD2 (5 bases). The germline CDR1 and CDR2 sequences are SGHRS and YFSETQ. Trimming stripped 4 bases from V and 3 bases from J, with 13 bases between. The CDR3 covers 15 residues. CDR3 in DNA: TGCGCCAGCAGCCCGTATACTAGGGACACCGGGGAGCTGTTTTTT. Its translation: CASSPYTRDTGELFF.

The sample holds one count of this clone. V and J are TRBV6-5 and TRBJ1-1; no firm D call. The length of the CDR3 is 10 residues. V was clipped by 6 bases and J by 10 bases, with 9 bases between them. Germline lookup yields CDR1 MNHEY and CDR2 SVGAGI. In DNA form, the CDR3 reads TGTGCCAGCAGCGATTACATAGCTTTCTTT. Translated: CASSDYIAFF.

The DNA of the CDR3 is TGTGCCACCAGTGATGGCAGGGAAAGTGAAAAACTGTTTTTT. Translated, it gives CATSDGRESEKLFF. V and J are TRBV24-1 and TRBJ1-4; possibly TRBD1 for D (5 bases). This CDR3 region has 14 residues. V was cut by 3 bases and J by 7 bases, with 11 bases left in between. Per the germline V gene, CDR1 is KGHDR and CDR2 is SFDVKD.